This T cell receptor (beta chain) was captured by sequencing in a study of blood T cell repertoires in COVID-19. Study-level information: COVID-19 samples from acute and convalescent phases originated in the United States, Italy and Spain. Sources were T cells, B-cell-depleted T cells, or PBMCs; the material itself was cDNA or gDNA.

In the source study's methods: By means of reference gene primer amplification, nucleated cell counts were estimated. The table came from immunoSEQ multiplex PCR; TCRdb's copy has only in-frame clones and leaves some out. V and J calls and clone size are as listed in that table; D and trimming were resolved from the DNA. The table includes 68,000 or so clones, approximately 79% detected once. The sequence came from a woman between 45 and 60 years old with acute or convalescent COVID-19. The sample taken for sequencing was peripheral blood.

The CDR3 DNA sequence: TGTGCTATCACGGGGGGACAGGTCTATGAAAAACTGTTTTTT. Amino acids: CAITGGQVYEKLFF. The chain joins TRBV7-9 to TRBJ1-4; 8 bases fit TRBD1. This CDR3 is built from 14 residues. Germline CDR1 reads SEHNR; CDR2 reads FQNEAQ (reference sequence).